Following are 14 T cell receptor beta chains from one sample sequenced in a study of blood T cell repertoires in COVID-19. Sequencing was performed with immunoSEQ multiplex PCR; in TCRdb, only in-frame clones are kept and a portion is missing. This sample carries around 140,000 clones, around 81% of them seen once, and the ten largest clones take 4%. Source material: peripheral blood. The receptors originated from a woman aged 60-70 years with acute or convalescent COVID-19.

Notes on this clone: The sample carries other DNA sequences with the same CDR3. This chain connects TRBV18 to TRBJ2-7, with 10 bases fitting TRBD1. V lost 4 bases and J lost 4; bases outside the gene matches: 1. The CDR3 has 13 residues. Looked up from germline, CDR1 is KGHSH and CDR2 is LQKENI. CDR3 region: CASSRDRGYEQYF. The CDR3 DNA is TGTGCCAGCTCACGGGACAGGGGTTACGAGCAGTACTTC.

The V and J genes are TRBV5-1 and TRBJ2-5; D remains ambiguous. V was clipped by 3 bases and J by 1 base, with 13 bases between them. The germline V gene encodes CDR1 SGHRS and CDR2 YFSETQ. This CDR3 contains 15 residues. CDR3 residues: CASSSQVAFQETQYF. In DNA form, the CDR3 reads TGCGCCAGCAGCTCGCAGGTTGCATTCCAAGAGACCCAGTACTTC.

The chain is built from TRBV19 and TRBJ2-2; weak D call: TRBD2 (6 bases). V dropped 6 bases and J dropped 4 bases, with 15 bases sitting between them. The CDR3 runs 15 residues. Germline CDR1 LNHDA, CDR2 SQIVND (reference sequence). CDR3 DNA: TGTGCCAGTAGCCCTCGGGCGGGATCCACCGGGGAGCTGTTTTTT. The encoded protein is CASSPRAGSTGELFF.

Note on this clone: Compared with germline, one end of the junction differs, possibly owing to a read error. V is TRBV7-7 and J is TRBJ2-5; 9 nucleotides agree with TRBD1. Germline values: CDR1 SSHAT, CDR2 FNYEAQ (reference sequence). The CDR3 consists of 15 residues. The CDR3 sequence is CASSPRPGTGETQYF. The CDR3 bases are TGTGCTAGCAGCCCCCGTCCCGGGACAGGGGAGACCCAGTACTTC.

The chain links TRBV25-1 to TRBJ1-5; TRBD1 matches 10 bases. The CDR3 has 18 amino acids. V trimming: 4 bases; J trimming: 0 bases; junction bases outside the gene matches: 9. The germline V gene has CDR1 MGHDK and CDR2 SYGVNS. CDR3 loop: CASSAPGQGFYSNQPQHF. CDR3 nucleotides: TGTGCCAGCAGTGCACCGGGACAGGGGTTTTATAGCAATCAGCCCCAGCATTTT.

The chain joins TRBV11-3 to TRBJ2-7; 11 positions match TRBD1. Germline assignment: CDR1 SGHNT and CDR2 YENEEA. The CDR3 has 13 residues. V gave up 5 bases and J gave up 5 bases; unmatched junction bases: 2. CDR3 residues: CASSRDRGNEQYF. The CDR3 region has the DNA TGTGCCAGCAGCCGGGACAGGGGGAACGAGCAGTACTTC.

The chain has TRBV7-2 and TRBJ2-5; 9 nucleotides line up with TRBD2. Germline V gene data show CDR1 as SGHTA and CDR2 as FQGNSA. CDR3 length equals 15 residues. Trimming at V came to 1 base and at J to 5 bases, leaving 5 bases not matched to a gene. The CDR3 DNA is TGTGCCAGCAGCTTAGGGGGAGCGGGGGGTGAGACCCAGTACTTC. Residues: CASSLGGAGGETQYF.

V gene TRBV19 combines with J gene TRBJ1-1, with 9 bases matching TRBD1. Looked up from germline, CDR1 is LNHDA and CDR2 is SQIVND (reference sequence). The CDR3 has 16 residues. The ends lost 5 bases at V and 1 base at J; junction bases unmatched: 8. CDR3 DNA: TGTGCCAGTAGTGTCCCGGGACAGGGTTGGAACACTGAAGCTTTCTTT. This gives the protein CASSVPGQGWNTEAFF.

The V call is TRBV3-1 (or the pseudogene TRBV3-2), the J call TRBJ2-1; D is unclear. Trimming took 1 base from V and 7 from J, leaving 11 bases between them. The CDR3 loop spans 14 amino acids. From germline, CDR1 is LGHDT and CDR2 YNNKEL (reference sequence). For the CDR3, the DNA is TGTGCCAGCAGCCAAGTGTTAGTTCTAAATGAGCAGTTCTTC. Its translation is CASSQVLVLNEQFF.

The CDR3 is CASRASGRAYNEQFF. Written as DNA, the CDR3 is TGTGCCAGCAGAGCTAGCGGGAGGGCTTACAATGAGCAGTTCTTC. The V call is TRBV7-2, the J call TRBJ2-1; 12 bases are shared with TRBD2. Per the germline V gene, CDR1 is SGHTA and CDR2 is FQGNSA. The CDR3 is 15 residues long. The V segment lost 6 bases and the J segment 4 bases; nucleotides outside the gene matches: 4.

J is TRBJ1-2 and V is TRBV3-1 (or the pseudogene TRBV3-2), with TRBD1 matching 7 bases. After removal of 0 bases from V and 4 bases from J, the junction contained 8 bases not matched to a gene. This CDR3 has 16 residues. Germline CDR1 reads LGHDT; CDR2 reads YNNKEL (reference sequence). The CDR3 DNA follows: TGTGCCAGCAGCCAAGAATGGACAGGCCCTTCCTATGGCTACACCTTC. Encoded protein: CASSQEWTGPSYGYTF.

This clone turned up a few times. The rearrangement uses TRBV5-1 and TRBJ2-1; TRBD2 agrees at 8 bases. Germline-derived CDR1 and CDR2 are SGHRS and YFSETQ. Trimming removed 2 bases from V and 7 bases from J; junction bases left unmatched: 11. The CDR3 covers 16 residues. DNA of the CDR3: TGCGCCAGCAGCTTACGACCGGGACTAGTGGGGAATGAGCAGTTCTTC. Amino acid sequence: CASSLRPGLVGNEQFF.

The chain recombines TRBV5-1 with TRBJ2-3, with 8 positions matching TRBD2. The CDR3 extends over 14 amino acids. Trimming removed 4 bases from V and 5 bases from J; junction bases left unmatched: 6. Germline V CDR1 and CDR2: SGHRS, YFSETQ. CDR3 residues: CASSPMGLVDTQYF. In DNA, the CDR3 is TGCGCCAGCAGCCCTATGGGACTAGTAGATACGCAGTATTTT.

This chain joins TRBV7-2 and TRBJ2-1; 11 nucleotides match TRBD1. This CDR3 is 17 amino acids long. The V gene's germline CDR1 is SGHTA and CDR2 FQGNSA. After removal of 5 bases from V and 12 bases from J, the junction contained 18 bases not matched to a gene. DNA for the CDR3: TGTGCCAGCAGCCCACACATAGCCGGGACAGGGGGAATAGGGCAGTTCTTC. Protein product: CASSPHIAGTGGIGQFF.